A selection of T cell receptor beta chains follows, all from one sample in a study of cytomegalovirus exposure and HLA in healthy donors. Clones were sequenced by immunoSEQ multiplex PCR, and TCRdb holds only the in-frame ones, with some missing. The sample lists 100,000 or so clones, more than 75% occurring once. Sequencing used PBMCs. The origin of the receptors is a woman in her forties or fifties in good health and CMV-seropositive. The CDR3 runs from the conserved cysteine through the conserved F or W. The D gene is left open where the match is weak. Size is omitted from some rows. Given values are once, few, many or a class for expanded clones.

clone_size	d_call	v_call	j_call	cdr3_aa	cdr3_nt
-	-	TRBV9	TRBJ2-7	CASSSGGAYEQHF	TGTGCCAGCAGCTCGGGTGGGGCCTACGAGCAGCACTTC
few	-	TRBV6-1	TRBJ1-1	CASSESGYGTEAFF	TGTGCCAGCAGTGAATCAGGATATGGAACTGAAGCTTTCTTT
-	TRBD1	TRBV7-9	TRBJ1-1	CASSLSQGEHTEAFF	TGTGCCAGCAGCCTTTCACAGGGGGAACACACTGAAGCTTTCTTT
-	-	TRBV4-1	TRBJ1-6	CASSQQGNNSPLHF	TGCGCCAGCAGCCAACAGGGTAATAATTCACCCCTCCACTTT
-	TRBD1	TRBV28	TRBJ2-1	CASSFTQGARFEQFF	TGTGCCAGCAGTTTTACACAGGGGGCGCGGTTTGAGCAGTTCTTC
-	-	TRBV7-9	TRBJ2-3	CASSLGVRDTQYF	TGTGCCAGCAGCTTAGGAGTCCGAGATACGCAGTATTTT
-	TRBD2	TRBV11-3	TRBJ2-3	CASSSSGGPPMQYF	TGTGCCAGCAGCTCTAGCGGGGGACCCCCTATGCAGTATTTT
few	TRBD2	TRBV5-1	TRBJ2-3	CASSPGAGGSAGDTQYF	TGCGCCAGCAGCCCGGGTGCGGGGGGCTCTGCCGGAGATACGCAGTATTTT
-	-	TRBV27	TRBJ1-5	CASSLMGGQPQHF	TGTGCCAGCAGTTTAATGGGGGGTCAGCCCCAGCATTTT
-	TRBD1	TRBV27	TRBJ1-2	CASSLQTGGDYGYTF	TGTGCCAGCAGTCTCCAGACAGGGGGCGATTATGGCTACACCTTC
-	-	TRBV19	TRBJ1-2	CASSTLTQDPYGYTF	TGTGCCAGTAGTACCTTGACCCAGGATCCTTATGGCTACACCTTC
-	-	TRBV6-1	TRBJ2-7	CASSESVYEQYF	TGTGCCAGCAGTGAATCAGTCTACGAGCAGTACTTC
few	-	TRBV5-5	TRBJ2-1	CASSFGGDEQFF	TGTGCCAGCAGCTTCGGGGGAGATGAGCAGTTCTTC
-	TRBD2	TRBV2	TRBJ2-5	CASSESLRRAPTSREVETQYF	TGTGCCAGCAGTGAAAGCCTCCGGAGAGCCCCGACTAGCCGTGAGGTAGAGACCCAGTACTTC
once	-	TRBV14	TRBJ1-1	CASSPWARRTEAFF	TGTGCCAGCAGCCCTTGGGCCCGTAGGACTGAAGCTTTCTTT
-	-	TRBV11-1	TRBJ1-1	CASSRTQGSFEAFF	TGTGCCAGCAGCCGCACTCAGGGCTCCTTTGAAGCTTTCTTT